This T cell receptor beta chain originates from a study of cytomegalovirus exposure and HLA in healthy donors. PCR used 60 Vbeta primers and 13 Jbeta primers. Sequenced by immunoSEQ multiplex PCR; TCRdb stores in-frame clones only, minus some. The sample includes 140,000 to 150,000 clones, 70% of them seen just once. With 3 bases clipped from V and 8 bases from J, the junction kept 12 bases outside the gene matches. The CDR3 length is 17 residues. CDR1 and CDR2 from the germline V gene are SSHAT and FNYEAQ (reference sequence). At least ten counts were recorded for this clone. V is TRBV7-7 and J is TRBJ1-4; 10 nucleotides agree with TRBD1. The sequence was obtained from a woman aged 55-70 years in good health and CMV-seropositive. The sequenced sample was PBMCs. CDR3 sequence reads: CASSFPGQGTSVEKLFF. The CDR3, as DNA: TGTGCCAGCAGCTTCCCGGGACAGGGGACGTCGGTGGAAAAACTGTTTTTT.